The 4 T cell receptor beta chains presented below share a single source sample, sequenced in a study of PD-1 blockade in classical Hodgkin lymphoma. As for time point: cycle 4 day 1 (C4D1), after less than seven weeks of nivolumab. The patients all showed relapse after autologous stem cell transplantation, while their brentuximab vedotin exposure varied. This table comes from immunoSEQ multiplex PCR, and its TCRdb copy is limited to in-frame clones, with some not included. The repertoire holds about 90,000 clones, with 83% as singletons. The material sequenced was peripheral blood mononuclear cells (PBMCs), taken before the fourth cycle of nivolumab. These receptors all come from a human donor with classical Hodgkin lymphoma.

The genes are TRBV7-7 and TRBJ2-5; 7 bases fit TRBD1. The V gene's germline CDR1 is SSHAT and CDR2 FNYEAQ (reference sequence). V gave up 4 bases and J gave up 1 base; unmatched junction bases: 6. The CDR3 totals 15 residues. The CDR3 here is CASSSGQVLQETQYF. For the CDR3, the DNA is TGTGCCAGCAGCTCTGGACAGGTCCTCCAAGAGACCCAGTACTTC.

The chain is built from TRBV29-1 and TRBJ2-1, with D possibly matching TRBD2 (6 bases). Trimming pared 5 bases from V and 4 bases from J, leaving 24 bases between. The CDR3 loop spans 17 amino acids. CDR1 SQVTM and CDR2 ANQGSEA come from the germline V gene. The CDR3 coding sequence is TGCAGCGTTAGCCCCGTTAGGGCCGGGAGAGCGTACAATGAGCAGTTCTTC. It is translated as CSVSPVRAGRAYNEQFF.

The chain joins TRBV5-4 to TRBJ2-7; D is tentatively TRBD1 or TRBD2 (5 bases each). In germline, CDR1 is SGHNT, CDR2 YYREEE (reference sequence). Between the trimmed V and J ends, which lost 2 bases and 1 base, there was a span of 7 bases. The CDR3 is made up of 13 amino acids. Here the CDR3 reads CASSFGASYEQYF. DNA of the CDR3: TGTGCCAGCAGCTTCGGGGCATCCTACGAGCAGTACTTC.

The V and J genes are TRBV6-6 and TRBJ1-1, with a tentative D call TRBD1 (5 bases). Trimming took off 6 bases at V and 4 bases at J, with 12 bases between the two ends. Germline assignment: CDR1 MNHNY and CDR2 SVGAGI (reference sequence). This CDR3 contains 13 residues. CDR3: CASSLQGGTEAFF. Here the CDR3 DNA reads TGTGCCAGCAGCCTTCAGGGTGGCACTGAAGCTTTCTTT.